Sequencing of this T cell receptor beta chain was carried out in a study of blood T cell repertoires in COVID-19. Study as a whole: Donors in the United States, Italy and Spain gave samples during acute or convalescent COVID-19. T cells, B-cell-depleted T cells, or PBMCs supplied cDNA or gDNA.

V lost 5 bases to trimming and J lost 6 bases, with 10 bases between them. This CDR3 comprises 12 residues. As originally analysed: From reference gene primer amplification, estimates of nucleated cell counts were derived. Method: immunoSEQ multiplex PCR; TCRdb's copy keeps in-frame clones and lacks some. D and trimming were read from the DNA, whereas the V and J calls and clone size are those reported in that table. In the table there are more than 80,000 clones, 90% of which are singletons. The sequencing input was peripheral blood. The chain uses TRBV12-3 or TRBV12-4 and TRBJ1-1; D not resolved. This TCR was recovered from a human donor with active COVID-19. The donor label of this sample is uncertain. The CDR3 coding sequence is TGTGCCAGCAGTCAGGACTCGGCTGAAGCTTTCTTT. Translating it yields CASSQDSAEAFF.